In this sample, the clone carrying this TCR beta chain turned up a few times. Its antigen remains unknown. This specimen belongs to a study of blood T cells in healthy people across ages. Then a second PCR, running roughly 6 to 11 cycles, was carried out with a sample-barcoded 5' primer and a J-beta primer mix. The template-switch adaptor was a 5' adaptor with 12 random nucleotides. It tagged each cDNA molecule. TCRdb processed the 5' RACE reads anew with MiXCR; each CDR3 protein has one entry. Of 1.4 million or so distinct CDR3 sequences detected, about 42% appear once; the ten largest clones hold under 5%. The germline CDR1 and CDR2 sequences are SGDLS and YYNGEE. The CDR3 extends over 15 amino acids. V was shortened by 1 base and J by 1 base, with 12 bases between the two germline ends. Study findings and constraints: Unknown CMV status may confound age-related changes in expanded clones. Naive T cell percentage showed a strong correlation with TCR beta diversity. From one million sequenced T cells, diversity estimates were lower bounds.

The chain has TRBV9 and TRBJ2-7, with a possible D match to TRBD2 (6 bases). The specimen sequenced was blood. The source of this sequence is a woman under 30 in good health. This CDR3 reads CASSVTGTPSYEQYF. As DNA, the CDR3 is TGTGCCAGCAGCGTAACCGGGACTCCTTCCTACGAGCAGTACTTC. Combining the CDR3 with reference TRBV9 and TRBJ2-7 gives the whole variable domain DSGVTQTPKHLITATGQRVTLRCSPRSGDLSVYWYQQSLDQGLQFLIQYYNGEERAKGNILERFSAQQFPDLHSELNLSSLELGDSALYFCASSVTGTPSYEQYFGPGTRLTVT.